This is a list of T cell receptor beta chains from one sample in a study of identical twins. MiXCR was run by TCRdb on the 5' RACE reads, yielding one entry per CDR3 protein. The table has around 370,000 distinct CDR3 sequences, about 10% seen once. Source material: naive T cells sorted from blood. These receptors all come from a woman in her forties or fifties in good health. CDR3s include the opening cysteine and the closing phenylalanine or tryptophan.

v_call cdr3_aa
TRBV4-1 CASSQGGLAGGTGELFF
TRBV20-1 CSATRETQYF
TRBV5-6 CASSSQGRNYGYTF
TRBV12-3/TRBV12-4 CASSPVSGMGTDTQYF
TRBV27 CASSFGPVYEQYF
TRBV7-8 CASIQGPGRGTGELFF
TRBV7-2 CASQPPYAGDTEAFF
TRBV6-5 CASRGRDPPGELFF
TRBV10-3 CAISLERAYEQYF
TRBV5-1 CASSLASGGASTEAFF
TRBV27 CASKTGGFTEAFF
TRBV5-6 CASNLYNEQFF
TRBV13 CASSFGGSPLHF
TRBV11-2 CASSLRGASPQYF
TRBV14 CASSHPGTSGNVYNEQFF
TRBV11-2 CASSLFIGGPEQFF
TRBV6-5 CASSYSQGASGELFF
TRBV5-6 CASSPGHGETQYF
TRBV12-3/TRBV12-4 CASSLLAANEQFF
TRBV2 CASSEVAGGPSGQYF
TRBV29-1 CSVAASLNEQFF
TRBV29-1 CSVEERDTQYF
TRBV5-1 CASSLTGVGTEAFF
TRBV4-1 CASSQEYSQETQYF
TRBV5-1 CASSLTGGHSDTQYF
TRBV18 CASSPRLDESYEQYF
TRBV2 CASRIEAGSAYEQYF
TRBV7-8 CASSLSQGGLAKNIQYF
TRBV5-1 CASSLVGDRVDGYTF
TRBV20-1 CSARGGTGDSGELFF
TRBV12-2 CASRLAQGTDGNTIYF
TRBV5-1 CASSPIPGHSNTEAFF
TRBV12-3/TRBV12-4 CASSWLAGTGELFF
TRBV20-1 CSARGLAVRITDTQYF
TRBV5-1 CASSLEDRGNSPLHF
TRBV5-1 CASSWGQANYGYTF
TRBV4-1 CASSRRLSDRDQPQHF
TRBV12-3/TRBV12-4 CASSWTGVEQPQHF
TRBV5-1 CASSFSGPGELFF
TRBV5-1 CASSLEGYTDAFF
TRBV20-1 CSASKDSSGNTIYF
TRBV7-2 CASSLGPYGYTF
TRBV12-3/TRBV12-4 CASSSIGRLTSEQFF
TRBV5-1 CASSLPVEETQYF
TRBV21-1 CASRIGQGPSYNEQFF
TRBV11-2 CASSIQGRETQYF
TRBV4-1 CASSLFLGQSNQPQHF
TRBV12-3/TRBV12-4 CASRWLDTQYF
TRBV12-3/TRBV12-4 CASSQGWAETQYF
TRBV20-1 CSARRTEQFF
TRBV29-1 CSVNGPKSNTGELFF
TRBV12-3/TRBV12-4 CASSLGSQGFRKTQYF
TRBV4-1 CASSQDPGGDTEAFF
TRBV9 CASTVGVYSYNEQFF